Below, 9 T cell receptor beta chains from the same sample are listed, as sequenced in a study of T cell repertoires in cytomegalovirus infection (dated by TCRdb to the late 2010s). Sequencing was performed on an Illumina HiSeq 1500. Using fastp at Q25 and MiXCR, TCRdb reprocessed the public reads and kept productive beta chains. Rows with one shared CDR3 protein collapse into an entry with the most common genes and DNA. For this sample the table gives under 200,000 distinct CDR3 sequences, of which nearly 9.5% were detected only once. The top ten hold about 5% of the sample. What was sequenced was PBMCs. The receptors originated from a human donor in good health (CMV status not recorded). Some clones in this sample may be carry-over from other donors' samples.

The genes are TRBV19 and TRBJ2-1; 8 bases are a match to TRBD1. From germline, CDR1 is LNHDA and CDR2 SQIVND (reference sequence). After removal of 5 bases from V and 5 bases from J, the junction contained 11 bases not matched to a gene. CDR3 size: 16 residues. CDR3 in amino acids: CASSSDRDRLNNEQFF. The CDR3 coding sequence is TGTGCCAGTAGTTCGGACCGGGACAGGTTAAACAATGAGCAGTTCTTC.

This clonotype was seen a handful of times. This chain joins TRBV18 and TRBJ2-7, with D possibly matching TRBD1 (6 bases). The CDR3 consists of 14 residues. The germline V and J ends were trimmed by 0 bases and 9 bases, with 15 bases remaining between them. Germline CDR1 and CDR2: KGHSH and LQKENI. CDR3 in amino acids: CASSPPRDTSPQYF. CDR3 coding DNA: TGTGCCAGCTCACCACCCAGGGACACCTCACCGCAGTACTTC.

A few counts support this clonotype. This chain connects TRBV5-1 to TRBJ2-3; D might be TRBD2 (5 bases). The germline V gene encodes CDR1 SGHRS and CDR2 YFSETQ. The CDR3 is 14 residues long. Trimming removed 5 bases from V and 2 bases from J, with 12 bases in between. The CDR3 region is CASSGRTYTDTQYF. In DNA, the CDR3 is TGCGCCAGCAGTGGGCGGACTTACACAGATACGCAGTATTTT.

Only a few counts were recorded for this clonotype. V gene TRBV27 combines with J gene TRBJ1-1, with a weak D call TRBD1 (5 bases). The CDR3 extends over 15 amino acids. Germline V lookup: CDR1 MNHEY, CDR2 SMNVEV (reference sequence). Trimming removed 6 bases at V and 0 bases at J, with 14 bases between. The CDR3 coding sequence is TGTGCCAGCAGCCACCCGAGGGGTATGAACACTGAAGCTTTCTTT. Amino acid sequence: CASSHPRGMNTEAFF.

This clonotype showed up many times. This sequence joins TRBV14 and TRBJ2-7, with D maybe TRBD2 (6 bases). CDR3 length: 15 residues. V was cut by 1 base and J by 1 base, with 11 bases left in between. CDR1 and CDR2 (germline): SGHDN, FVKESK. The CDR3 DNA reads as TGTGCCAGCAGCCAAGGGGGCGGGAAGTCCTACGAGCAGTACTTC. Translation: CASSQGGGKSYEQYF.

This clonotype was counted at least ten times. The chain uses TRBV7-9 and TRBJ1-1; 9 bases line up with TRBD1. Germline-derived CDR1 and CDR2 are SEHNR and FQNEAQ (reference sequence). CDR3 length: 15 residues. Germline trimming cut 2 bases from V and 7 bases from J; bases unmatched to any gene: 8. The CDR3 sequence is CASSLQQGARDEAFF. Written as DNA, the CDR3 is TGTGCCAGCAGCTTACAACAGGGGGCACGTGATGAAGCTTTCTTT.

This clonotype came up many times. V usage is TRBV7-2 and J usage is TRBJ1-5; no definite D call. Germline V gene data show CDR1 as SGHTA and CDR2 as FQGNSA. This CDR3 is 16 amino acids long. The ends were cut back, 2 bases at V and 2 bases at J, with 13 bases in the middle. CDR3 region: CASSLSQGLGNQPQHF. CDR3 bases: TGTGCCAGCAGCTTATCCCAAGGGCTGGGCAATCAGCCCCAGCATTTT.

This clonotype has a count of ten or more. J is TRBJ2-2 and V is TRBV28, with a weak D call TRBD1 (6 bases). The CDR3 length is 13 residues. Between the trimmed V and J ends, which lost 7 bases and 7 bases, there was a span of 13 bases. The germline CDR1 and CDR2 sequences are MDHEN and SYDVKM. The CDR3 region is CASTPQGYGELFF. The CDR3 coding sequence is TGTGCCAGCACTCCACAGGGATACGGGGAGCTGTTTTTT.

The V call is TRBV29-1, the J call TRBJ1-1; TRBD1 matches at 8 bases. V gave up 1 base and J gave up 11 bases; unmatched junction bases: 3. The CDR3 has 11 residues. Germline CDR1 SQVTM, CDR2 ANQGSEA. CDR3 amino acids: CSVEANRGAFF. CDR3 DNA: TGCAGCGTTGAAGCTAACAGGGGGGCTTTCTTT.